These 30 T cell receptor beta chains came from one sample sequenced in a study of shared clonotypes between healthy human individuals. Profiling relied on immunoSEQ multiplex PCR, and the TCRdb table lists in-frame clones only, not all of them. The sample gives a few million clones, around 93% of which show up once; approximately 1.7% is in the top ten. Terminally differentiated effector memory CD45RA+ cells were excluded from the naive CD8 cells, which were CD45RO-negative and positively selected for CCR7. The source material was naive CD8+ T cells from PBMCs. The origin of the receptors is a man in his late teens or twenties in good health. Some clones in this sample may be carry-over from other donors' samples.

In its sample, this clone was seen once. The V and J genes are TRBV7-9 and TRBJ2-3, with 8 bases matching TRBD1. CDR1 SEHNR and CDR2 FQNEAQ come from the germline V gene (reference sequence). The trim removed 5 bases at V and 3 bases at J, leaving 7 bases unmatched. The length of the CDR3 is 15 residues. CDR3 sequence reads: CASSKTGVGTDTQYF. CDR3 sequence (DNA): TGTGCCAGCAGCAAGACAGGGGTGGGGACAGATACGCAGTATTTT.

The chain carries TRBV29-1 and TRBJ2-3; 11 bases agree with TRBD1. Germline loops: CDR1 SQVTM, CDR2 ANQGSEA. The V and J ends lost 6 bases and 5 bases, in that order; junction bases with no gene match: 4. This CDR3 is built from 13 residues. CDR3 sequence: CSVRTGGEDTQYF. CDR3 bases: TGCAGCGTCCGGACAGGGGGCGAAGATACGCAGTATTTT.

The CDR3 region is CASSLIRASTDTQYF. The CDR3 DNA sequence: TGTGCCAGCAGCTTAATTCGTGCCTCTACAGATACGCAGTATTTT. The rearrangement joins TRBV11-2 to TRBJ2-3; no firm D call. This CDR3 has 15 residues. Germline loops: CDR1 SGHAT, CDR2 FQNNGV. Trimming removed 2 bases from V and 3 bases from J, with 12 bases in between.

This clone was detected only once. The sample holds other DNA sequences that translate to the same CDR3. The J gene is TRBJ2-7, the V gene TRBV7-9; 7 bases are a match to TRBD1. From germline, CDR1 is SEHNR and CDR2 FQNEAQ (reference sequence). V trimming: 5 bases; J trimming: 3 bases; junction bases outside the gene matches: 7. This CDR3 spans 14 amino acids. As DNA, the CDR3 is TGTGCCAGCAGCCCTCGGGACAGAGTCTACGAGCAGTACTTC. Translating it yields CASSPRDRVYEQYF.

The V and J genes are TRBV30 and TRBJ2-2; D remains ambiguous. V lost 1 base and J lost 10, with 4 bases in between. Germline CDR1 is GTSNPN and CDR2 is SVGIG (reference sequence). This CDR3 spans 10 amino acids. In DNA form, the CDR3 reads TGTGCCTGGAGTGGGGTGGAGCTGTTTTTT. This gives the protein CAWSGVELFF.

A remark on this clone: Other DNA sequences in this sample translate to the same CDR3. This chain connects TRBV19 to TRBJ2-1, with 9 bases matching TRBD1. Germline V gives CDR1 LNHDA, CDR2 SQIVND (reference sequence). The CDR3 sequence is 14 residues long. Trimming at V came to 6 bases and at J to 2 bases, leaving 2 bases not matched to a gene. The CDR3 region is CASSHRGPYNEQFF. CDR3 DNA: TGTGCCAGTAGCCACAGGGGGCCCTACAATGAGCAGTTCTTC.

As concerns this clone: Other nucleotide sequences from this sample produce the same CDR3. The V and J genes are TRBV7-9 and TRBJ2-7, with D unclear. This CDR3 region has 12 residues. Per the germline V gene, CDR1 is SEHNR and CDR2 is FQNEAQ (reference sequence). V was trimmed by 4 bases and J by 2 bases, leaving 6 bases between them. This CDR3 is CASSSAPYEQYF. CDR3 DNA: TGTGCCAGCAGCTCCGCTCCCTACGAGCAGTACTTC.

V gene TRBV9 combines with J gene TRBJ2-2, with 8 bases aligning to TRBD2. Germline V CDR1 and CDR2: SGDLS, YYNGEE. V was clipped by 3 bases and J by 5 bases; unmatched bases: 6. This CDR3 spans 15 amino acids. The CDR3 protein is CASSETSERTGELFF. CDR3 bases: TGTGCCAGCAGCGAGACTAGCGAAAGGACCGGGGAGCTGTTTTTT.

The chain recombines TRBV4-3 with TRBJ1-4; D not certain. V was clipped by 0 bases and J by 8 bases, with 13 bases between them. The CDR3 covers 15 residues. Germline CDR1 reads LGHNA; CDR2 reads YSLEER. CDR3: CASSQDLNVWEKLFF. In DNA form, the CDR3 reads TGCGCCAGCAGCCAAGATTTGAACGTTTGGGAAAAACTGTTTTTT.

The DNA of the CDR3 is TGTGCCAGCAGCACCTATCAAGCTAGCACAGATACGCAGTATTTT. Residues: CASSTYQASTDTQYF. The J gene is TRBJ2-3, the V gene TRBV7-9; D call uncertain. CDR1 and CDR2 (germline): SEHNR, FQNEAQ (reference sequence). The length of the CDR3 is 15 residues. With 5 bases removed from V and 0 bases from J, the gap between germline ends came to 12 bases. The variable domain in full, with the rest retrieved from reference TRBV7-9 and TRBJ2-3, is DTGVSQNPRHKITKRGQNVTFRCDPISEHNRLYWYRQTLGQGPEFLTYFQNEAQLEKSRLLSDRFSAERPKGSFSTLEIQRTEQGDSAMYLCASSTYQASTDTQYFGPGTRLTVL.

The chain is built from TRBV4-1 and TRBJ2-3; 8 bases fit TRBD2. Trimming at V came to 9 bases and at J to 4 bases, leaving 9 bases not matched to a gene. Germline CDR1 MGHRA, CDR2 YSYEKL. The length of the CDR3 is 14 residues. The CDR3 bases are TGCGCCAGTACCCTCAGCGGGAGTTCAGATACGCAGTATTTT. It translates to CASTLSGSSDTQYF.

The chain employs TRBV13 and TRBJ1-3, with D tentatively TRBD1 (5 bases). This CDR3 comprises 14 residues. The germline V gene has CDR1 PRHDT and CDR2 FYEKMQ (reference sequence). V was clipped by 8 bases and J by 0 bases, with 11 bases between them. The CDR3 DNA reads TGTGCCAGCGAGGGACGGGCCTCTGGAAACACCATATATTTT. This sequence encodes CASEGRASGNTIYF.

This rearrangement joins TRBV27 to TRBJ2-1, with D tentatively TRBD1 (5 bases). V was pared by 6 bases and J by 6 bases, with 15 bases between. The CDR3 spans 14 residues. In germline, CDR1 is MNHEY, CDR2 SMNVEV (reference sequence). As DNA, the CDR3 is TGTGCCAGCAGCTCCCTCGCCCAGGGCAATGAGCAGTTCTTC. Amino acid sequence: CASSSLAQGNEQFF.

The V gene is TRBV27, the J gene TRBJ1-4; TRBD1 aligns across 7 bases. The CDR3 runs 15 residues. With 5 bases clipped from V and 4 bases from J, the junction kept 7 bases outside the gene matches. Germline CDR1 reads MNHEY; CDR2 reads SMNVEV (reference sequence). The CDR3 protein is CASSTLQGLNEKLFF. CDR3 in DNA: TGTGCCAGCAGTACTCTACAGGGGCTTAATGAAAAACTGTTTTTT.

Comments on this clone: Other DNA sequences in this specimen translate into the identical CDR3. The chain couples TRBV29-1 to TRBJ2-1; D gene uncertain. The germline V gene encodes CDR1 SQVTM and CDR2 ANQGSEA. Trimming removed 3 bases at V and 2 bases at J, with 5 bases between. CDR3 length: 12 amino acids. The CDR3 coding sequence is TGCAGCGTTGAGGTAACCTACAATGAGCAGTTCTTC. This encodes CSVEVTYNEQFF.

The J gene is TRBJ1-5, the V gene TRBV10-3; D not resolved. This CDR3 is built from 13 residues. In germline, CDR1 is ENHRY, CDR2 SYGVKD. V was trimmed by 2 bases and J by 5 bases, leaving 7 bases between them. The CDR3 loop is CAISEGSHQPQHF. CDR3 sequence (DNA): TGTGCCATCAGTGAGGGATCCCATCAGCCCCAGCATTTT.

The rearrangement uses TRBV15 and TRBJ2-1; 10 bases line up with TRBD2. This CDR3 spans 15 amino acids. V was pared by 5 bases and J by 7 bases, with 8 bases of the junction left unmatched. Germline-derived CDR1 and CDR2 are LNHNV and YYDKDF (reference sequence). CDR3 protein: CATSALLAGRNEQFF. CDR3 bases: TGTGCCACCAGCGCTCTACTAGCGGGACGGAATGAGCAGTTCTTC.

The V call is TRBV7-9, the J call TRBJ2-5; 10 nucleotides match TRBD2. This CDR3 has 15 residues. V was pared by 4 bases and J by 4 bases, with 6 bases of the junction left unmatched. Germline lookup yields CDR1 SEHNR and CDR2 FQNEAQ (reference sequence). CDR3 residues: CASSSQREGGETQYF. The CDR3 DNA sequence: TGTGCCAGCAGCTCCCAGCGGGAGGGAGGAGAGACCCAGTACTTC.

The rearrangement joins TRBV10-1 to TRBJ2-3; 7 positions agree with TRBD2. Trimming at V came to 0 bases and at J to 4 bases, leaving 10 bases not matched to a gene. The CDR3 has 17 amino acids. CDR1 is WNHNN and CDR2 is SYGVQD in the germline V gene (reference sequence). DNA for the CDR3: TGCGCCAGCAGTGAGTCCACCCGGGACTATGGAGCAGATACGCAGTATTTT. It translates to CASSESTRDYGADTQYF.

The chain carries TRBV27 and TRBJ1-4; 9 nucleotides match TRBD1. The V gene end was trimmed by 0 bases and the J gene end by 8 bases; junction bases not matched to a gene: 7. Germline CDR1 is MNHEY and CDR2 is SMNVEV (reference sequence). The CDR3 is made up of 16 amino acids. As DNA, the CDR3 is TGTGCCAGCAGTTTATCGCTAGGGACAGGGAAGGAAAAACTGTTTTTT. Translated, it gives CASSLSLGTGKEKLFF.

The chain recombines TRBV5-1 with TRBJ2-7; D is unresolved. This CDR3 contains 11 residues. Germline CDR1 is SGHRS and CDR2 is YFSETQ. V was shortened by 4 bases and J by 5 bases, with 7 bases between the two germline ends. The CDR3 region is CASSGSNEQYF. In nucleotides, the CDR3 is TGCGCCAGCAGCGGCTCAAACGAGCAGTACTTC.

This chain joins TRBV19 and TRBJ1-1; TRBD1 is a possible D gene (5 bases). This CDR3 region has 11 residues. CDR1 is LNHDA, CDR2 SQIVND, per germline (reference sequence). V gave up 5 bases and J gave up 11 bases, with 12 bases separating them. The CDR3 spells CASSLGGRAFF. The CDR3 DNA follows: TGTGCCAGTAGTCTTGGGGGACGGGCTTTCTTT. The whole variable domain, filled in from reference TRBV19 and TRBJ1-1, reads DGGITQSPKYLFRKEGQNVTLSCEQNLNHDAMYWYRQDPGQGLRLIYYSQIVNDFQKGDIAEGYSVSREKKESFPLTVTSAQKNPTAFYLCASSLGGRAFFGQGTRLTVV.

The rearrangement uses TRBV9 and TRBJ2-2; TRBD1 is a possible D gene (5 bases). This CDR3 contains 13 residues. CDR1 and CDR2 (germline): SGDLS, YYNGEE. Trimming took 2 bases from V and 6 from J, leaving 8 bases between them. This CDR3 is CASSVDRAGELFF. Written as DNA, the CDR3 is TGTGCCAGCAGCGTCGACAGAGCCGGGGAGCTGTTTTTT.

The J gene is TRBJ2-1, the V gene TRBV4-1; D call uncertain. This CDR3 region has 14 residues. Germline V gives CDR1 MGHRA, CDR2 YSYEKL. Trimming took off 1 base at V and 9 bases at J, with 13 bases between the two ends. In DNA, the CDR3 is TGCGCCAGCAGCCAAGGTTCCGCCACCCCTGAGCAGTTCTTC. Its translation is CASSQGSATPEQFF.

The chain links TRBV10-3 to TRBJ2-5, with 8 bases matching TRBD2. CDR1 ENHRY and CDR2 SYGVKD come from the germline V gene. Trimming took 3 bases from V and 2 from J; bases not matched to a gene: 5. The CDR3 has 15 residues. DNA of the CDR3: TGTGCCATCAGTGAACAGACTAGCGCACAAGAGACCCAGTACTTC. Translated: CAISEQTSAQETQYF.

The V call is TRBV7-9, the J call TRBJ1-1, with 7 bases matching TRBD1. From germline, CDR1 is SEHNR and CDR2 FQNEAQ (reference sequence). After removal of 3 bases from V and 5 bases from J, the junction contained 12 bases not matched to a gene. The CDR3 contains 16 residues. The CDR3 bases are TGTGCCAGCAGCTTTGGGGATATATTCAGGGGGACTGAAGCTTTCTTT. Translating it yields CASSFGDIFRGTEAFF.

V is TRBV27 and J is TRBJ1-1; D unclear. Trimming shortened V by 7 bases and J by 5 bases, and 20 bases separated the two germline ends. This CDR3 spans 15 amino acids. Germline V CDR1 and CDR2: MNHEY, SMNVEV (reference sequence). The DNA for the CDR3 is TGTGCCAGCAACCTCCGAGGCCCGGTCGGGACTGAAGCTTTCTTT. This encodes CASNLRGPVGTEAFF.

This chain uses TRBV14 with TRBJ1-2; the D gene is possibly TRBD1 (5 bases). V was trimmed by 3 bases and J by 8 bases, leaving 13 bases between them. CDR1 and CDR2 from the germline V gene are SGHDN and FVKESK. The CDR3 is made up of 13 amino acids. This chain's CDR3 is CASSQDKAGGYTF. The CDR3 DNA is TGTGCCAGCAGCCAGGACAAGGCGGGGGGCTACACCTTC.

The V gene is TRBV28, the J gene TRBJ1-1; TRBD1 might be the D (6 bases). Deletions cut 5 bases from V and 4 bases from J, with 20 bases between. The germline V gene encodes CDR1 MDHEN and CDR2 SYDVKM. The CDR3 is 16 amino acids. The CDR3 bases are TGTGCCAGCAGTATAGGGACACTGACCCGGTTCACTGAAGCTTTCTTT. Translated: CASSIGTLTRFTEAFF.

The chain couples TRBV11-2 to TRBJ2-7, with unresolved D. Germline lookup yields CDR1 SGHAT and CDR2 FQNNGV. The CDR3 loop spans 16 amino acids. Between the trimmed V and J ends, which lost 2 bases and 3 bases, there was a span of 17 bases. The CDR3: CASSLQSLGLGYEQYF. For the CDR3, the DNA is TGTGCCAGCAGCTTACAATCTCTTGGGCTTGGCTACGAGCAGTACTTC.